This T cell receptor (beta chain) was retrieved from a study of T cells after posttransplantation cyclophosphamide. Sampled 1 year posttransplant, controls received myeloablative marrow transplants, methotrexate and a calcineurin inhibitor. With V trimmed by 1 base and J by 7 bases, 6 bases remained unmatched. This CDR3 has 15 residues. Germline V gene sequence: CDR1 SGDLS, CDR2 YYNGEE. Profiling relied on immunoSEQ multiplex PCR, and the TCRdb table lists in-frame clones only, not all of them. The sample holds 7,500 to 10,000 clones; more than 70% are singletons and the top ten take less than 5%. V is TRBV9 and J is TRBJ2-3; 10 nucleotides match TRBD2. Here the sequenced sample was PBMCs, taken about 67 weeks after allogeneic stem cell transplant with calcineurin inhibitor and methotrexate. The receptor's source is a male patient aged 45 to 59 who received an allogeneic stem cell transplant from an unrelated donor, was CMV-positive, and had chronic GVHD only. The graft donor may account for some of the T cells. This chain's CDR3 is CASSVTSGKLNTQYF. The CDR3 coding sequence is TGTGCCAGCAGCGTAACTAGCGGGAAGTTAAATACGCAGTATTTT. Combining the CDR3 with reference TRBV9 and TRBJ2-3 gives the whole variable domain DSGVTQTPKHLITATGQRVTLRCSPRSGDLSVYWYQQSLDQGLQFLIQYYNGEERAKGNILERFSAQQFPDLHSELNLSSLELGDSALYFCASSVTSGKLNTQYFGPGTRLTVL.